The 26 T cell receptor beta chains reported below all come from one sample, sequenced in a study of STAT3 mutations in large granular lymphocyte leukemia. The antigens these receptors bind are not known. Libraries were prepared by immunoSEQ multiplex PCR; TCRdb keeps only in-frame clonotypes and omits some of them. Among more than 15,000 clones, 80% to 95% were seen once, and the ten largest hold 40% to 55%. Study conclusions and caveats: Every T-cell large granular lymphocyte leukemia patient had at least one immunodominant TCR beta clonotype.

The sample consisted of peripheral blood mononuclear cells. The receptors originated from a man in his 60s with T-cell large granular lymphocyte leukemia. Some clones in this sample may be carry-over from other donors' samples.

V and J are TRBV11-2 and TRBJ2-3; possible D gene TRBD2, 7 bases. CDR3 length: 14 residues. In germline, CDR1 is SGHAT, CDR2 FQNNGV. V lost 2 bases, J lost 9 bases, and 15 bases lay in between. CDR3 in amino acids: CASSLSGGPPTQYF. The CDR3 DNA reads as TGTGCCAGCAGCTTATCGGGGGGCCCCCCGACGCAGTATTTT.

CDR3 residues: CASSLYQRISGRRSYNEQFF. For the CDR3, the DNA is TGTGCCAGCAGCTTATACCAACGAATTAGCGGGAGAAGGTCCTACAATGAGCAGTTCTTC. The chain links TRBV13 to TRBJ2-1, with 9 positions matching TRBD2. Per germline, CDR1 PRHDT and CDR2 FYEKMQ (reference sequence). CDR3 length equals 20 residues. Trimming took 2 bases from V and 1 from J; bases not matched to a gene: 15.

The chain uses TRBV5-1 and TRBJ2-5, with TRBD2 matching 11 bases. The CDR3 contains 15 residues. The V gene end was trimmed by 4 bases and the J gene end by 1 base; junction bases not matched to a gene: 3. Germline V gene sequence: CDR1 SGHRS, CDR2 YFSETQ. The DNA for the CDR3 is TGCGCCAGCAGCATCGGGACTAGCGGCCAAGAGACCCAGTACTTC. Its protein is CASSIGTSGQETQYF.

This clone was seen once. The chain recombines TRBV29-1 with TRBJ1-1; no firm D call. Germline V gives CDR1 SQVTM, CDR2 ANQGSEA. V lost 4 bases to trimming and J lost 7 bases, with 7 bases between them. This CDR3 is built from 10 residues. As DNA, the CDR3 is TGCAGCGTTGTGAGGGTTGAAGCTTTCTTT. Protein product: CSVVRVEAFF.

The chain is built from TRBV10-3 and TRBJ2-5; 7 bases align to TRBD2. This CDR3 region has 12 residues. Germline CDR1 reads ENHRY; CDR2 reads SYGVKD. The V and J ends lost 7 bases and 4 bases, in that order; junction bases with no gene match: 3. This CDR3 reads CAITPGGETQYF. DNA for the CDR3: TGTGCCATCACTCCGGGGGGAGAGACCCAGTACTTC.

The rearrangement uses TRBV7-8 and TRBJ1-3; D might be TRBD1 (5 bases). CDR1 and CDR2 (germline): SGHVS, FQNEAQ. Trimming removed 2 bases at V and 0 bases at J, with 11 bases between. The CDR3 consists of 16 residues. The CDR3, as DNA: TGTGCCAGCAGCTTACTTGACAGATACTCTGGAAACACCATATATTTT. Its translation is CASSLLDRYSGNTIYF.

The CDR3 loop reads CASSFQQGENTIYF. The DNA of the CDR3 is TGTGCCAGCAGCTTCCAACAGGGTGAAAACACCATATATTTT. This chain connects TRBV7-9 to TRBJ1-3, with D maybe TRBD1 (6 bases). V was pared by 3 bases and J by 6 bases, with 12 bases between. The CDR3 is 14 residues long. The germline V gene encodes CDR1 SEHNR and CDR2 FQNEAQ (reference sequence).

The rearrangement uses TRBV15 and TRBJ1-1; D unresolved. The CDR3 totals 14 residues. From germline, CDR1 is LNHNV and CDR2 YYDKDF (reference sequence). V lost 5 bases to trimming and J lost 4 bases, with 14 bases between them. CDR3 sequence: CATSPSGRGTEAFF. The CDR3 nucleotides are TGTGCCACCAGCCCCTCCGGACGGGGCACTGAAGCTTTCTTT.

The chain links TRBV5-1 to TRBJ2-5; no clear D. The CDR3 covers 14 residues. Between the trimmed V and J ends, which lost 3 bases and 5 bases, there was a span of 14 bases. From germline, CDR1 is SGHRS and CDR2 YFSETQ. CDR3 residues: CASSSQVVEETQYF. The DNA for the CDR3 is TGCGCCAGCAGCTCCCAGGTGGTAGAGGAGACCCAGTACTTC.

The genes are TRBV7-2 and TRBJ2-7; TRBD1 is a possible D gene (5 bases). From germline, CDR1 is SGHTA and CDR2 FQGNSA. With 0 bases removed from V and 6 bases from J, the gap between germline ends came to 15 bases. This CDR3 has 15 amino acids. This CDR3 reads CASSLAGVGYSEQYF. The CDR3 coding sequence is TGTGCCAGCAGCTTAGCAGGGGTGGGTTATAGCGAGCAGTACTTC. The whole variable domain, filled in from reference TRBV7-2 and TRBJ2-7, reads GAGVSQSPSNKVTEKGKDVELRCDPISGHTALYWYRQSLGQGLEFLIYFQGNSAPDKSGLPSDRFSAERTGGSVSTLTIQRTQQEDSAVYLCASSLAGVGYSEQYFGPGTRLTVT.

The chain employs TRBV9 and TRBJ2-2; no clear D gene. Trimming removed 5 bases from V and 0 bases from J, with 8 bases in between. This CDR3 has 14 residues. In germline, CDR1 is SGDLS, CDR2 YYNGEE. CDR3 region: CASRRQTNTGELFF. In nucleotides, the CDR3 is TGTGCCAGCAGGAGGCAGACGAACACCGGGGAGCTGTTTTTT. The complete variable domain, with remaining parts taken from reference TRBV9 and TRBJ2-2, reads DSGVTQTPKHLITATGQRVTLRCSPRSGDLSVYWYQQSLDQGLQFLIQYYNGEERAKGNILERFSAQQFPDLHSELNLSSLELGDSALYFCASRRQTNTGELFFGEGSRLTVL.

The chain employs TRBV6-9 and TRBJ2-1; TRBD2 might be the D (6 bases). The ends were cut back, 5 bases at V and 7 bases at J, with 18 bases in the middle. The CDR3 has 15 residues. Germline-derived CDR1 and CDR2 are MNHGY and SVAAGI. CDR3 residues: CASSPRSTRENEQFF. The DNA of the CDR3 is TGTGCCAGCAGTCCACGGTCCACACGGGAGAATGAGCAGTTCTTC.

This rearrangement joins TRBV30 to TRBJ2-7, with 8 bases lining up with TRBD1. Germline values: CDR1 GTSNPN, CDR2 SVGIG (reference sequence). The CDR3 length is 14 residues. Unmatched junction bases numbered 11, after V lost 8 bases and J lost 2 bases. This chain's CDR3 is CAGHPDRDTYEQYF. In DNA form, the CDR3 reads TGTGCCGGGCACCCGGACAGGGATACCTACGAGCAGTACTTC.

The chain has TRBV7-8 and TRBJ2-7; 7 nucleotides line up with TRBD2. The germline gives CDR1 SGHVS, CDR2 FQNEAQ. The V and J ends lost 5 bases and 3 bases, in that order; junction bases with no gene match: 7. The length of the CDR3 is 14 residues. The CDR3 DNA reads as TGTGCCAGCAGCCCCGTAGGACTAGTCTACGAGCAGTACTTC. This gives the protein CASSPVGLVYEQYF.

This sequence joins TRBV28 and TRBJ2-7; a weak D match, TRBD1 (6 bases). The CDR3 extends over 12 amino acids. Germline assignment: CDR1 MDHEN and CDR2 SYDVKM. The V end lost 8 bases, the J end lost 4 bases, and 12 bases lay between the germline ends. CDR3 sequence reads: CASGTTTYEQYF. CDR3 DNA: TGTGCCAGCGGGACAACGACATACGAGCAGTACTTC.

This chain joins TRBV18 and TRBJ2-7, with 7 nucleotides matching TRBD2. V was pared by 3 bases and J by 0 bases, with 2 bases of the junction left unmatched. This CDR3 has 14 amino acids. Germline V gene data show CDR1 as KGHSH and CDR2 as LQKENI. CDR3 nucleotide sequence: TGTGCCAGCTCACCCGGACTAGACTCCTACGAGCAGTACTTC. This sequence encodes CASSPGLDSYEQYF.

The rearrangement joins TRBV25-1 to TRBJ1-2, with TRBD1 identical over 8 bases. The CDR3 contains 13 residues. V lost 6 bases to trimming and J lost 8 bases; unmatched junction nucleotides: 8. Germline CDR1 reads MGHDK; CDR2 reads SYGVNS. This chain's CDR3 is CASRPDREGGYTF. CDR3 DNA sequence: TGTGCCAGCAGACCGGACAGGGAAGGCGGCTACACCTTC.

This rearrangement joins TRBV28 to TRBJ1-2, with D perhaps TRBD1 (5 bases). The CDR3 has 13 amino acids. The V gene's germline CDR1 is MDHEN and CDR2 SYDVKM. Deletions cut 6 bases from V and 9 bases from J, with 17 bases between. CDR3 protein: CASSGAPPISYTF. Written as DNA, the CDR3 is TGTGCCAGCAGCGGGGCTCCACCTATAAGCTACACCTTC.

This sequence joins TRBV5-1 and TRBJ2-1; 15 positions match TRBD2. V gave up 5 bases and J gave up 7 bases; unmatched junction bases: 7. CDR3 length: 16 amino acids. Germline V CDR1 and CDR2: SGHRS, YFSETQ. CDR3 region: CASSLPGLAGGNEQFF. CDR3 bases: TGCGCCAGCAGTTTACCGGGACTAGCGGGAGGAAATGAGCAGTTCTTC. The full variable domain, in which reference TRBV5-1 and TRBJ2-1 provide the parts outside the CDR3, is KAGVTQTPRYLIKTRGQQVTLSCSPISGHRSVSWYQQTPGQGLQFLFEYFSETQRNKGNFPGRFSGRQFSNSRSEMNVSTLELGDSALYLCASSLPGLAGGNEQFFGPGTRLTVL.

The chain couples TRBV30 to TRBJ1-5; D is ambiguous. The CDR3 length is 15 residues. Germline V gene data show CDR1 as GTSNPN and CDR2 as SVGIG (reference sequence). V shed 0 bases and J shed 1 base, with 10 bases lying between them. CDR3 sequence: CAWSVLGGSNQPQHF. Written as DNA, the CDR3 is TGTGCCTGGAGTGTACTAGGCGGGAGCAATCAGCCCCAGCATTTT.

The V call is TRBV7-8, the J call TRBJ1-2; unclear D gene. Germline CDR1 and CDR2: SGHVS and FQNEAQ. Trimming removed 0 bases from V and 3 bases from J, with 14 bases in between. This CDR3 has 16 amino acids. For the CDR3, the DNA is TGTGCCAGCAGCTTAGCGGCAGGAGGATCTTACTATGGCTACACCTTC. Amino acid sequence: CASSLAAGGSYYGYTF.

This clone was seen a single time. The V call is TRBV11-2, the J call TRBJ2-2; no clear D. V was clipped by 10 bases and J by 3 bases, with 18 bases between them. Germline V lookup: CDR1 SGHAT, CDR2 FQNNGV. The CDR3 sequence is 15 residues long. The CDR3 DNA reads TGTGCCACCCCCGCTCATATTCGTCACACCGGGGAGCTGTTTTTT. It specifies CATPAHIRHTGELFF. Supplemented by reference TRBV11-2 and TRBJ2-2, the full variable domain reads EAGVAQSPRYKIIEKRQSVAFWCNPISGHATLYWYQQILGQGPKLLIQFQNNGVVDDSQLPKDRFSAERLKGVDSTLKIQPAKLEDSAVYLCATPAHIRHTGELFFGEGSRLTVL.

This clone was counted once. The chain links TRBV29-1 to TRBJ2-1; possibly TRBD1 or TRBD2 for D (5 bases each). The V gene's germline CDR1 is SQVTM and CDR2 ANQGSEA. This CDR3 is 16 amino acids long. V lost 6 bases, J lost 2 bases, and 20 bases lay in between. The DNA for the CDR3 is TGCAGCGTCGATGGGGGTCGGAGGAATGCCTACAATGAGCAGTTCTTC. It encodes CSVDGGRRNAYNEQFF.

This chain joins TRBV29-1 and TRBJ2-1, with no clear D. V was clipped by 8 bases and J by 6 bases, with 11 bases between them. The CDR3 length is 11 residues. Germline CDR1 is SQVTM and CDR2 is ANQGSEA. CDR3 nucleotides: TGCAGCTCCCTGAGAGGCAATGAGCAGTTCTTC. Its protein is CSSLRGNEQFF.

This rearrangement joins TRBV4-2 to TRBJ2-5; 11 bases map to TRBD2. Germline assignment: CDR1 LGHNA and CDR2 YNFKEQ. J lost 1 base, V lost 2 bases, and 12 bases had no gene match. This CDR3 is built from 19 residues. The CDR3 reads CASSQSGLAGAGGQETQYF. The CDR3 DNA is TGTGCCAGCAGCCAATCCGGACTAGCGGGTGCTGGGGGCCAAGAGACCCAGTACTTC.

CDR3 coding DNA: TGTGCCTGGCTTTGGGGCGGGAGGGCGGAGACCCAGTACTTC. Translated: CAWLWGGRAETQYF. The chain recombines TRBV30 with TRBJ2-5; 9 bases match TRBD2. CDR1 is GTSNPN and CDR2 is SVGIG in the germline V gene (reference sequence). V lost 5 bases to trimming and J lost 5 bases; unmatched junction nucleotides: 9. This CDR3 comprises 14 residues.